This T cell receptor beta chain is drawn from a study of blood T cell repertoires in COVID-19. Overall study context: The cDNA or gDNA used as material had been derived from T cells, B-cell-depleted T cells, or PBMCs.

Points on this clone: Germline is not matched at one junction end, which may reflect a read error.

The CDR3 is 15 residues long. Germline V lookup: CDR1 SSHAT, CDR2 FNYEAQ (reference sequence). This table comes from immunoSEQ multiplex PCR, and its TCRdb copy is limited to in-frame clones, with some not included. The table includes hundreds of thousands of clones, roughly 84% detected once. Specimen: peripheral blood. The chain uses TRBV7-7 and TRBJ1-6; the match to TRBD1 covers 9 bases. This receptor was obtained from an elderly woman with acute or convalescent COVID-19. The CDR3: CASSKDRGDNSPLHF. The CDR3 nucleotides are TGTGCTAGCAGCAAAGACAGGGGGGACAATTCACCCCTCCACTTT.